This T cell receptor beta chain was observed in a study of cytomegalovirus exposure and HLA in healthy donors. General observations from the study: In a later analysis, the majority of CMV-associated beta chains seemingly showed HLA restriction. V- and J-gene trimming in TCR beta was tied to a missense DCLRE1C variant by an analysis performed later.

With 60 Vbeta and 13 Jbeta primers, the PCR was carried out. The assay was immunoSEQ multiplex PCR, and TCRdb's table has in-frame clones only and misses some. Here the sample spans hundreds of thousands of clones, about 83% being singletons. Trimming removed 0 bases at V and 6 bases at J, with 15 bases between. The CDR3 totals 15 residues. Germline values: CDR1 SGHDN, CDR2 FVKESK. This clone was recorded only once. What it recognizes is unknown. Sequencing was carried out using PBMCs. This rearrangement joins TRBV14 to TRBJ2-7; D is uncertain. The source of this sequence is a girl between 5 and 17 years old in good health and CMV-seronegative. The CDR3 DNA is TGTGCCAGCAGCCAAGATATGGGCCCTACGAGCGAGCAGTACTTC. Its translation: CASSQDMGPTSEQYF.